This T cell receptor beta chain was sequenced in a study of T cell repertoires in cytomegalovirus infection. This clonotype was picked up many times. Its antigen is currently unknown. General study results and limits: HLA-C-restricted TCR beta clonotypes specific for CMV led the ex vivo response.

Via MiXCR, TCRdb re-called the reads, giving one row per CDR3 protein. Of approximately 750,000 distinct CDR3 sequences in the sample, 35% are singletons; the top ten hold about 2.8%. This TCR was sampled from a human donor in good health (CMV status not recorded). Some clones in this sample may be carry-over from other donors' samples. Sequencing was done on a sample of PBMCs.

Written as DNA, the CDR3 is TGTGCCAGCAGCTACTCAGGACGGCTGAACACTGAAGCTTTCTTT. Its translation is CASSYSGRLNTEAFF. The chain is built from TRBV7-2 and TRBJ1-1, with D hard to call. From germline, CDR1 is SGHTA and CDR2 FQGNSA. Trimming stripped 4 bases from V and 0 bases from J, with 12 bases between. The CDR3 totals 15 residues.